A selection of T cell receptor beta chains follows, all from one sample in a study of blood T cell repertoires in COVID-19. Sequencing was performed with immunoSEQ multiplex PCR; in TCRdb, only in-frame clones are kept and a portion is missing. The data contain 150,000 to 200,000 clones, about four fifths of them seen just once; the ten biggest clones take up about 11%. Sequenced input: peripheral blood. These receptors were obtained from a woman aged 35 to 49 with COVID-19, enrolled during active disease. The CDR3 runs from the conserved cysteine through the conserved F or W. Size is stated for part of the rows, as once, few or many counts, or as a class when the clone is expanded.

clone size	V gene	J gene	CDR3 protein
.	TRBV14	TRBJ2-7	CASSQFYRNSYEQYF
once	TRBV11-2	TRBJ2-1	CASSLGGSSGNEQFF
.	TRBV19	TRBJ2-6	CASSIGFGANVLTF
.	TRBV28	TRBJ1-5	CASSLGTAQPQHF
.	TRBV6-4	TRBJ1-4	CASSDSRTGVRLMKNCFF
.	TRBV9	TRBJ2-3	CASSVIGGELTDTQYF
.	TRBV9	TRBJ2-2	CASSVGAGSGELFF
.	TRBV18	TRBJ1-2	CASSEDRDYGYTF
.	TRBV29-1	TRBJ2-3	CSAERGADTQYF
.	TRBV30	TRBJ2-3	CAWSGLEGQGATDTQYF
.	TRBV7-8	TRBJ1-1	CASSSSLDRENTEAFF
.	TRBV9	TRBJ1-4	CASSRDKEEKLFF
.	TRBV5-1	TRBJ1-5	CASSLGQNNQPQHF
.	TRBV2	TRBJ1-6	CASILSGQGSASPLHF
.	TRBV5-4	TRBJ1-6	CASSRSGGGIRSPLHF
.	TRBV3-1/TRBV3-2	TRBJ2-1	CASSQDSGRHNEQFF
.	TRBV9	TRBJ2-7	CASSPRFLSTEEQYF
few	TRBV6-1	TRBJ1-1	CASSEAWSVTEAFF
.	TRBV7-3	TRBJ2-5	CASSPDFGGPQYF
few	TRBV11-2	TRBJ2-2	CASSKGLAGGTNTGELFF
.	TRBV28	TRBJ2-2	CASSLSGDGTGELFF
once	TRBV10-3	TRBJ1-4	CAISEHNAKENEKLFF
once	TRBV30	TRBJ2-1	CAFDPGQGGYNEQFF
.	TRBV6-4	TRBJ2-1	CASSPGTTNEQFF
few	TRBV7-2	TRBJ2-1	CASSWGRAGGLSGVHEQFF
.	TRBV7-2	TRBJ2-5	CASSLVATRGRLRETQYF
.	TRBV30	TRBJ1-5	CAWSVVGGKPQHF
.	TRBV7-9	TRBJ2-5	CASSPWDRQETQYF
.	TRBV28	TRBJ2-1	CASSPGEGRAPNEQFF
.	TRBV9	TRBJ2-3	CASSVTPTGSDTQYF
once	TRBV28	TRBJ1-2	CASRPPLGAIYGYTF
.	TRBV18	TRBJ1-3	CASSPRGGLGSGNTIYF
few	TRBV29-1	TRBJ2-1	CSVVQGVDEQFF
.	TRBV6-5	TRBJ1-1	CASSQQGALTEAFF
.	TRBV25-1	TRBJ2-5	CASSWRASGGVQETQYF
.	TRBV2	TRBJ2-3	CASRLRLAGSTDTQYF
once	TRBV3-1/TRBV3-2	TRBJ2-1	CASSHPGQGATRYNEQFF
once	TRBV10-2	TRBJ2-2	CASSITSGNTGELFF
.	TRBV28	TRBJ1-5	CASSLAGQGLRPQHF
.	TRBV4-1	TRBJ2-4	CASSQRDRGIQYF
.	TRBV5-4	TRBJ1-2	CASSQHTGSDYGYTF
once	TRBV28	TRBJ2-2	CASSLGTAGELFF
.	TRBV7-9	TRBJ1-3	CASSLSQGTPTIYF
.	TRBV12-5	TRBJ2-3	CASGLGAGGATDTQYF
.	TRBV19	TRBJ2-7	CASSIEPQGYEQYF
.	TRBV3-1/TRBV3-2	TRBJ1-3	CASLGRGLAGNTIYF
few	TRBV5-1	TRBJ2-3	CASSQHRPGRGTDTQYF
.	TRBV6-1	TRBJ1-2	CASSEMQGRGYGYTF